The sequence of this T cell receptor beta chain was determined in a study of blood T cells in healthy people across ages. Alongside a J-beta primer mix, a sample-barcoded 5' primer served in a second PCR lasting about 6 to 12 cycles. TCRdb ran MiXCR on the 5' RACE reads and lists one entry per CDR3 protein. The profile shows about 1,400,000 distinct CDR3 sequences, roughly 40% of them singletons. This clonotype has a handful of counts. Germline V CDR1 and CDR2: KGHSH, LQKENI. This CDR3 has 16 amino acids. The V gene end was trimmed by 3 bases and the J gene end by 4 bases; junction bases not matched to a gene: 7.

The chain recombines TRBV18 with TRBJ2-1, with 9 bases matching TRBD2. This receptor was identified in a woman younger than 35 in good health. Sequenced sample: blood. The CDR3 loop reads CASSPTLAGRYNEQFF. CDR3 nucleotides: TGTGCCAGCTCACCGACACTAGCGGGCCGATACAATGAGCAGTTCTTC.